This T cell receptor (beta chain) was found in a study of CD8 T cells in Susac syndrome. The study used healthy donors as controls matched for age and sex. Study-level findings and limits: It was acknowledged by the study that relatively few individuals were included in its TCR sequencing and HLA analysis.

V shed 4 bases, J shed 2 bases, and the junction held 2 bases outside the gene matches. The CDR3 is 13 amino acids. Germline CDR1 is GTSNPN and CDR2 is SVGIG (reference sequence). Reverse transcription of roughly 0.45 to 1 ug RNA was carried out with random hexamers. TCR beta CDR3 was amplified by immunoSEQ covering 54 Vbeta and 13 Jbeta. One entry per CDR3 protein, called by TCRdb with MiXCR from the immunoSEQ multiplex PCR reads. The sample contains approximately 170,000 distinct CDR3 sequences, roughly 93% of which appear only once. As for this clonotype: What it binds is unknown.

J is TRBJ2-3 and V is TRBV30; 8 bases match TRBD2. Sequences were obtained from CD4+ T cells from PBMCs. This clonotype originated in a human donor in good health. CDR3 in DNA: TGTGCCTGGACTAGCGGGCTCACAGATACGCAGTATTTT. Its protein product is CAWTSGLTDTQYF.